Listed here is a single T cell receptor (beta chain). The antigen remains undetermined. Trimming pared 0 bases from V and 3 bases from J, leaving 7 bases between. This CDR3 spans 14 amino acids. The germline gives CDR1 SGDLS, CDR2 YYNGEE. Clones were read by immunoSEQ multiplex PCR, and TCRdb kept only the in-frame ones, dropping some. Of tens of thousands of clones in the sample, 82% were seen once. Antigen-specific CD4+ T cells were first expanded with viral peptide pools by the ViraFEST assay and only then sequenced. CD4+ T cell isolation took place after more than eight days of culture. Either the BNT162b2 or mRNA-1273 vaccine was given to participants in two doses. Recipients of the vaccine had no prior SARS-CoV-2 infection and negative nucleocapsid antibodies. PBMC were cultured at around 1.9 million per well with approximately 9 IU/ml IL-2 and 8 to 10 ug/ml peptides. The sample belongs to a study of vaccination effects on CD4 cells after COVID-19. Findings and limits, study-wide: Long after vaccination, the clones induced by infection and by vaccine shrank markedly in size. Nearly all vaccine-induced clones in healthy recipients recognized only SARS-CoV-2.

The clonotype was recovered from a human donor who received a COVID-19 vaccine. Some clones in this sample may be carry-over from other donors' samples. Material: CD4+ T cells from PBMCs cultured with HCoV-NL63 spike peptides, obtained after COVID-19 vaccination. The chain links TRBV9 to TRBJ2-1; D gene unclear. In DNA, the CDR3 is TGTGCCAGCAGCGTAGATAGTGGCTACAATGAGCAGTTCTTC. Its protein is CASSVDSGYNEQFF.